This is a list of T cell receptor beta chains from one sample in a study of blood T cell repertoires in COVID-19. Data came from immunoSEQ multiplex PCR; TCRdb stores just in-frame clones and leaves some out. The sample consists of under 300,000 clones, 90% to 95% of them appearing once. The specimen sequenced was PBMCs or T cells enriched from blood (not recorded which). All receptors come from a woman aged 18-29 years who had recovered from COVID-19. Each CDR3 is given with its conserved first and last residue. The D gene is left open where the match is weak. Not all rows give a size; the values are once, few, many and, for expanded clones, a class.

j_call clone_size d_call v_call cdr3_aa cdr3_nt
TRBJ2-1 once . TRBV9 CASSVRGRNEQFF TGTGCCAGCAGCGTCCGGGGTAGGAATGAGCAGTTCTTC
TRBJ2-2 . TRBD1 TRBV7-9 CASGQAGAGELFF TGTGCCAGCGGACAGGCGGGCGCCGGGGAGCTGTTTTTT
TRBJ1-2 . TRBD1 TRBV19 CASSMTGSIYGYTF TGTGCCAGTAGTATGACAGGGAGCATCTATGGCTACACCTTC
TRBJ2-5 . . TRBV21-1 CASSKGKYRGVGQETQYF TGTGCCAGCAGCAAAGGGAAGTACCGGGGGGTAGGACAAGAGACCCAGTACTTC
TRBJ1-6 . . TRBV7-2 CASSLGGALGGNSPLHF TGTGCCAGCAGCTTAGGGGGCGCCCTGGGGGGTAATTCACCCCTCCACTTT
TRBJ2-1 . . TRBV28 CASSLWAGGSYNEQFF TGTGCCAGCAGTTTATGGGCAGGGGGGTCCTACAATGAGCAGTTCTTC
TRBJ1-4 . . TRBV4-2 CASSQRGGRTNEKLFF TGTGCCAGCAGCCAACGCGGGGGGCGAACTAATGAAAAACTGTTTTTT
TRBJ1-2 . . TRBV13 CASSSHIPGGYGYTF TGTGCCAGCAGCTCCCACATCCCCGGCGGGTATGGCTACACCTTC
TRBJ1-4 once . TRBV13 CASSYHLEATNEKLFF TGTGCCAGCAGCTATCACTTAGAGGCAACTAATGAAAAACTGTTTTTT
TRBJ2-7 . . TRBV24-1 CATNPRTQGPSYEQYF TGTGCCACCAATCCAAGAACTCAGGGGCCCTCCTACGAGCAGTACTTC
TRBJ2-3 . . TRBV10-1 CASSSSQTDTQYF .